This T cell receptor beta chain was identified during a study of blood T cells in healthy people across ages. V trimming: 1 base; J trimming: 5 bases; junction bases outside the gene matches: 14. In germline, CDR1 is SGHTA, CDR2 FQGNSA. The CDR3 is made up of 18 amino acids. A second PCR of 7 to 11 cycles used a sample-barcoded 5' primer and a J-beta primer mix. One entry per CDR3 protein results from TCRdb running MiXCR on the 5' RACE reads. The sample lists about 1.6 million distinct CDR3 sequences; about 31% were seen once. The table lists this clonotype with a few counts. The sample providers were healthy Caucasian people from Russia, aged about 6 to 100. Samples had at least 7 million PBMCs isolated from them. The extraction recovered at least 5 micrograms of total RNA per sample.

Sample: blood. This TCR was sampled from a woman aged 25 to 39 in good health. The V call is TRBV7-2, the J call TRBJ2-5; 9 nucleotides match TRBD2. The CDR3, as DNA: TGTGCCAGCAGCTTAGATGTGTTGGCGGGGGGGCCCCATGAGACCCAGTACTTC. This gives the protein CASSLDVLAGGPHETQYF.